This T cell receptor (delta chain) was sequenced in a study of gamma-delta T cells after stem cell transplantation. The length of the CDR3 is 16 residues. Germline CDR1 and CDR2: GEAIGNYY and EKD. The trim removed 2 bases at V and 2 bases at J, leaving 9 bases unmatched. TCRdb re-called the RT-PCR reads through CATT. Of over a thousand delta-chain clones in the sample, almost 25% were seen once. Remarks on this clone: The TCRdb record carries a much larger clone's protein, which differs from this DNA's translation at residue 8; a read error is the likely cause, and the protein listed here is the DNA translation.

The sequenced material came from gamma-delta T cells. The sequence derives from a human donor. It is not recorded whose cells these are; they may come from a transplant donor. The chain links TRDV2 to TRDJ1; 8 bases are shared with TRDD3. The CDR3 bases are TGTGCCTGTGACAGTCTTTTGAGGGATACGACCGATAAACTCATCTTT. Translating gives CACDSLLRDTTDKLIF.